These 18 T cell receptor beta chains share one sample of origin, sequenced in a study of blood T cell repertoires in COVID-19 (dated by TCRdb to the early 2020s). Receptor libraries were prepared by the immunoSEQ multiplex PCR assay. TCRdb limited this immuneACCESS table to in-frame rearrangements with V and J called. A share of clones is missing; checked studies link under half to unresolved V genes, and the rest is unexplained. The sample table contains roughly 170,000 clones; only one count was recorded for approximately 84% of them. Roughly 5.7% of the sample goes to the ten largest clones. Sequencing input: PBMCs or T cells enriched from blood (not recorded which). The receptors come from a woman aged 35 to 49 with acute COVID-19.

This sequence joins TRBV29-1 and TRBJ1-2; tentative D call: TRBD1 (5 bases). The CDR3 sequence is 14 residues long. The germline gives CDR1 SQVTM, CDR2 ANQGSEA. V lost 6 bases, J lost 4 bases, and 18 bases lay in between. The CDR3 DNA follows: TGCAGCGTAGCGACCCTGGGGCGTGCCTATGGCTACACCTTC. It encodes CSVATLGRAYGYTF.

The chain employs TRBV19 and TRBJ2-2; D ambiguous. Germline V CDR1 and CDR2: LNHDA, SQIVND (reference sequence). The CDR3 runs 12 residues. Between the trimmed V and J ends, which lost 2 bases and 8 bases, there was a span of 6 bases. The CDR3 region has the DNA TGTGCCAGTAGTATATATAGTGGGGAGCTGTTTTTT. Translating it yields CASSIYSGELFF. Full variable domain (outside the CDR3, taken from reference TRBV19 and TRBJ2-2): DGGITQSPKYLFRKEGQNVTLSCEQNLNHDAMYWYRQDPGQGLRLIYYSQIVNDFQKGDIAEGYSVSREKKESFPLTVTSAQKNPTAFYLCASSIYSGELFFGEGSRLTVL.

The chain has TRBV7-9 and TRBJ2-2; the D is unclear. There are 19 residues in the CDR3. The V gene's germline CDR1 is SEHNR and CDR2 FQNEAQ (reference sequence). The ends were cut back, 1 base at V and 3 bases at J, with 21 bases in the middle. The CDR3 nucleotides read TGTGCCAGCAGCTTAGGAGGTCTCACAAGAATTCGGGACACCGGGGAGCTGTTTTTT. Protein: CASSLGGLTRIRDTGELFF.

The DNA for the CDR3 is TGCGCCAGCAGCGAGGCTAGCGGGACCTACGAGCAGTACTTC. It yields the protein CASSEASGTYEQYF. The chain joins TRBV10-2 to TRBJ2-7, with 9 bases fitting TRBD2. Germline V CDR1 and CDR2: WSHSY, SAAADI. The CDR3 is made up of 14 amino acids. V was pared by 6 bases and J by 2 bases, with 5 bases of the junction left unmatched.

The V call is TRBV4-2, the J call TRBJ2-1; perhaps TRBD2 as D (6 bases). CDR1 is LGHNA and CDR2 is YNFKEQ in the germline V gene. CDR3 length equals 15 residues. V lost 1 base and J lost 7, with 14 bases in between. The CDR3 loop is CASSQAGSGRNEQFF. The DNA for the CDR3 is TGTGCCAGCAGCCAAGCCGGTTCTGGGAGGAATGAGCAGTTCTTC.

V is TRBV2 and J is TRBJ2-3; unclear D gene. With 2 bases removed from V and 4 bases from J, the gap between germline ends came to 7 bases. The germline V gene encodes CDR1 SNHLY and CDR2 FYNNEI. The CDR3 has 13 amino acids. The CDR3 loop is CASSELGADTQYF. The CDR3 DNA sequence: TGTGCCAGCAGTGAACTAGGCGCAGATACGCAGTATTTT.

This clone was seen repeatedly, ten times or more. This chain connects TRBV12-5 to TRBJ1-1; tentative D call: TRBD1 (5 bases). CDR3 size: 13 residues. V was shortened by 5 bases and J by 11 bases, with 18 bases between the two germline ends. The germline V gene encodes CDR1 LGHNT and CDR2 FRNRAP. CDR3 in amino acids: CASGPDGGRDAFF. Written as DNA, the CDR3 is TGTGCTAGTGGTCCCGACGGGGGAAGGGACGCTTTCTTT.

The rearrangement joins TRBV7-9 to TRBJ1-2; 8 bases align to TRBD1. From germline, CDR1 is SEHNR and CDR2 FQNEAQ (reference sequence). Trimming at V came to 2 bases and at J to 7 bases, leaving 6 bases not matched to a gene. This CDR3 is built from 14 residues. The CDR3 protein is CASSLSQGAAGYTF. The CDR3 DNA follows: TGTGCCAGCAGCTTATCCCAGGGGGCGGCTGGCTACACCTTC.

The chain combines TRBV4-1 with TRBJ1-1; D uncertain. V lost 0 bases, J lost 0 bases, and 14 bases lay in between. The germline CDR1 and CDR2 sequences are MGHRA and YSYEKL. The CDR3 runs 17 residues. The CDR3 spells CASSQDQAGFMNTEAFF. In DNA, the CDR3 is TGCGCCAGCAGCCAAGATCAGGCAGGATTCATGAACACTGAAGCTTTCTTT.

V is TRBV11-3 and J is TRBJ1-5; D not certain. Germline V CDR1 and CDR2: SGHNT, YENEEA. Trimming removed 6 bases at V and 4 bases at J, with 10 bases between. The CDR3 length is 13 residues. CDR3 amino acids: CASSYSLNQPQHF. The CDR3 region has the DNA TGTGCCAGCAGTTACTCTTTGAATCAGCCCCAGCATTTT.

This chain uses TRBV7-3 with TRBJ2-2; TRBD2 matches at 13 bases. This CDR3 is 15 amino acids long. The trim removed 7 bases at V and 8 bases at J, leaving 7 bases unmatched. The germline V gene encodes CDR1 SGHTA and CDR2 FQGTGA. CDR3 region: CASKGTSGNSGELFF. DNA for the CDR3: TGTGCCAGCAAAGGGACTAGCGGGAATTCTGGGGAGCTGTTTTTT.

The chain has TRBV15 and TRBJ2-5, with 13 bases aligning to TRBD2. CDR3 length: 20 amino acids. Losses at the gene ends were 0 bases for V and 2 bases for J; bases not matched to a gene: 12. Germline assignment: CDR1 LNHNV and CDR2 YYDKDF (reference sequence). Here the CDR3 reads CATSRDYRLAGGGLQETQYF. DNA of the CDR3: TGTGCCACCAGCAGAGATTATCGACTAGCGGGAGGAGGGCTACAAGAGACCCAGTACTTC.

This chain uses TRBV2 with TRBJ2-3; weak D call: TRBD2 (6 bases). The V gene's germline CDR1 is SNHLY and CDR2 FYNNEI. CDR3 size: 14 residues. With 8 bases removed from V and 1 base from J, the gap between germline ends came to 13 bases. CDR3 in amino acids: CASGQWGGTDTQYF. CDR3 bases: TGTGCCAGCGGGCAGTGGGGGGGCACAGATACGCAGTATTTT.

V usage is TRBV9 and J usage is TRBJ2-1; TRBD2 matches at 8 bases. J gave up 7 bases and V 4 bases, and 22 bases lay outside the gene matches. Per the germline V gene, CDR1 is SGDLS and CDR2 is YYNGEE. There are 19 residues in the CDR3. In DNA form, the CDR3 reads TGTGCCAGCAGCCTGAGTGGACGGTCCGGGACTAGAACTCGGAATGAGCAGTTCTTC. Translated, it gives CASSLSGRSGTRTRNEQFF.

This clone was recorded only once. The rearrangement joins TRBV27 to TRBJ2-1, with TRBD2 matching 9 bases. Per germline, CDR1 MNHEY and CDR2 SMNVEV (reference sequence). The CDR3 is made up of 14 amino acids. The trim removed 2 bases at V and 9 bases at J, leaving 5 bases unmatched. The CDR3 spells CASSLGTSPGEQFF. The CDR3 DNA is TGTGCCAGCAGTTTAGGGACTAGCCCGGGTGAGCAGTTCTTC.

CDR3 bases: TGTGCCAGCAGCCGCCGGACTAGCGGGAGAATGGGGACCCAGTACTTC. Protein: CASSRRTSGRMGTQYF. The rearrangement links TRBV3-1 (or the pseudogene TRBV3-2) to TRBJ2-5; 13 nucleotides line up with TRBD2. Germline trimming cut 4 bases from V and 7 bases from J; bases unmatched to any gene: 9. Germline CDR1 and CDR2: LGHDT and YNNKEL (reference sequence). The CDR3 has 16 residues.

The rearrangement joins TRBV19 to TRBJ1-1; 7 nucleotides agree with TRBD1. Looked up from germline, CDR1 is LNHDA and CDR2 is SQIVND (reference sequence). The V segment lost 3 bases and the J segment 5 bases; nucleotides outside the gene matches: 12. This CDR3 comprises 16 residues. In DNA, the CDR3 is TGTGCCAGTAGTATGCCCAGAACAGGGGATCCAACTGAAGCTTTCTTT. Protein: CASSMPRTGDPTEAFF.

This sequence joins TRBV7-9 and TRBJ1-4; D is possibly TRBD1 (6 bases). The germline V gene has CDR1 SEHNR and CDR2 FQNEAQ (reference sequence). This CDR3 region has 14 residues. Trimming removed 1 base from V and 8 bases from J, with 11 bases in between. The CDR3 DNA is TGTGCCAGCAGCTTAGTACAGGGCCGCGAAAAACTGTTTTTT. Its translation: CASSLVQGREKLFF.